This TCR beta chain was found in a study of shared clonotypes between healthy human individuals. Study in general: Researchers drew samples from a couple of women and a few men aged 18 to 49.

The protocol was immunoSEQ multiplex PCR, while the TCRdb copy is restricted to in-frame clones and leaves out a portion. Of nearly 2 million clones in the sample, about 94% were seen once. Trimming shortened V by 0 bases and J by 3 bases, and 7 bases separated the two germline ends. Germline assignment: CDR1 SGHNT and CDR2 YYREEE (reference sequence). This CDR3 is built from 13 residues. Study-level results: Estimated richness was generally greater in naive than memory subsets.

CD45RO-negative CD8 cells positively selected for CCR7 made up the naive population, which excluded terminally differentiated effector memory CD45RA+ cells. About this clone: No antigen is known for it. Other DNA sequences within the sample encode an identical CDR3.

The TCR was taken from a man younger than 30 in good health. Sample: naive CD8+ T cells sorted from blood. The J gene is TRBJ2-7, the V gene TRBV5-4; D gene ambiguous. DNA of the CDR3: TGTGCCAGCAGCTTGGGAGGCGACTACGAGCAGTACTTC. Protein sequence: CASSLGGDYEQYF.